The entry below describes one T cell receptor (beta chain). The record originates from a study of shared clonotypes between healthy human individuals. Whole-study context: The donors, two women and a few men, were aged 18 to 49.

Naive CD8 cells, CD45RO-negative and positively selected for CCR7, excluded terminally differentiated effector memory CD45RA+ cells. Clones were read by immunoSEQ multiplex PCR, and TCRdb kept only the in-frame ones, dropping some. The data contain roughly 2,000,000 clones, over 85% of them singletons. The source material was naive CD8+ T cells sorted from blood. This receptor was obtained from a man in his late teens or twenties in good health.

Here the CDR3 DNA reads TGTGCCAGCAGCTTAGATAAGGCAAGAGATACGCAGTATTTT. Translating gives CASSLDKARDTQYF. This chain connects TRBV11-3 to TRBJ2-3; no definite D call. Per germline, CDR1 SGHNT and CDR2 YENEEA. Deletions cut 0 bases from V and 5 bases from J, with 9 bases between. This CDR3 spans 14 amino acids.